This T cell receptor (beta chain) was found in a study of cytomegalovirus exposure and HLA in healthy donors. Study findings and constraints: DRB1 showed the most TCR associations and HLA-C the fewest in a later analysis, as rates varied by HLA locus. HLA-A and HLA-B allele assignments for most subjects were reportedly predicted accurately using TCR beta sequences. With further analysis later on, most CMV-associated TCR beta chains appeared HLA-restricted.

This CDR3 is 13 amino acids long. CDR1 and CDR2 (germline): LNHDA, SQIVND (reference sequence). V lost 0 bases and J 5 bases, leaving 7 bases between the germline ends. About this clone itself: Its target is not known.

Amplification used 60 Vbeta primers and 13 Jbeta primers. TCRdb keeps only in-frame clones here, not all; method: immunoSEQ multiplex PCR. The table shows about 120,000 clones, with approximately 17% occurring only once. This chain links TRBV19 with TRBJ1-1, with D possibly TRBD1 on 5 matching bases. The source of this sequence is a female donor in good health and CMV-seropositive. The sequenced sample was PBMCs. DNA for the CDR3: TGTGCCAGTAGTATAGATCAGGGAACTGAAGCTTTCTTT. Amino acid sequence: CASSIDQGTEAFF.